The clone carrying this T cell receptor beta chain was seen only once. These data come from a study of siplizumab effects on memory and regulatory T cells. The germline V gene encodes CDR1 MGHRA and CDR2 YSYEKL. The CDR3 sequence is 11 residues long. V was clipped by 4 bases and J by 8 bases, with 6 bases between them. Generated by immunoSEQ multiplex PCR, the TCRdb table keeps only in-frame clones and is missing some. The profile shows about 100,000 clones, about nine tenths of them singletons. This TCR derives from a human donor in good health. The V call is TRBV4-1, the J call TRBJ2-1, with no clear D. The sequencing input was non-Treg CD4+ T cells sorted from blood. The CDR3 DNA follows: TGCGCCAGCAGCCGCAACGATGAGCAGTTCTTC. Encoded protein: CASSRNDEQFF.